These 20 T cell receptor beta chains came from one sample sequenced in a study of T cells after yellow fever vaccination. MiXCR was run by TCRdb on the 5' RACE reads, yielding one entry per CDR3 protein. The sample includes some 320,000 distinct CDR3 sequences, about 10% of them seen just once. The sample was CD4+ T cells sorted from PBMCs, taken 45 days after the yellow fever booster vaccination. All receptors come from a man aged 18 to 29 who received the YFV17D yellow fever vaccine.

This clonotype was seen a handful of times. CDR3 protein: CASSQDRAGRTDTQYF. CDR3 coding DNA: TGTGCCAGCAGCCAAGACCGGGCAGGAAGAACAGATACGCAGTATTTT. This rearrangement joins TRBV3-1 to TRBJ2-3; the D is unclear. V was clipped by 0 bases and J by 3 bases, with 13 bases between them. CDR1 LGHDT and CDR2 YNNKEL come from the germline V gene (reference sequence). The CDR3 is made up of 16 amino acids.

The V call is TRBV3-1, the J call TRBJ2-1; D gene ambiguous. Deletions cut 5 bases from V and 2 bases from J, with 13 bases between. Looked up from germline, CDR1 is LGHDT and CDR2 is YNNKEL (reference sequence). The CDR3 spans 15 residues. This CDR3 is CASSSDPQPYNEQFF. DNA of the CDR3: TGTGCCAGCAGCTCGGACCCACAACCCTACAATGAGCAGTTCTTC.

CDR3 DNA: TGTGCCAGCAGCCGATATACAGGGGGCACAGATACGCAGTATTTT. This sequence encodes CASSRYTGGTDTQYF. The chain carries TRBV7-9 and TRBJ2-3; 7 positions agree with TRBD1. This CDR3 has 15 amino acids. Germline CDR1 is SEHNR and CDR2 is FQNEAQ (reference sequence). V lost 5 bases, J lost 1 base, and 6 bases stayed unmatched.

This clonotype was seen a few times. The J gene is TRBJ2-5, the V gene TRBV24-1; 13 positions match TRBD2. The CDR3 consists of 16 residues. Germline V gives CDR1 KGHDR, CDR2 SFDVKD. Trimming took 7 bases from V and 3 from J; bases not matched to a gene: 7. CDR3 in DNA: TGTGCCACCAGCAAGACTAGCGGGGGGCTCAAAGAGACCCAGTACTTC. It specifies CATSKTSGGLKETQYF.

DNA for the CDR3: TGCAGTGCTAATTTCAGGGAGGAGACCCAGTACTTC. It is translated as CSANFREETQYF. The V call is TRBV20-1, the J call TRBJ2-5; D is perhaps TRBD1 or TRBD2 (5 bases each). In germline, CDR1 is DFQATT, CDR2 SNEGSKA (reference sequence). The CDR3 sequence is 12 residues long. V was shortened by 4 bases and J by 5 bases, with 11 bases between the two germline ends.

The CDR3 DNA follows: TGTGCCAGCAGCTCACACGGGGTGACCTATGGCTACACCTTC. It codes for CASSSHGVTYGYTF. The chain has TRBV5-4 and TRBJ1-2; no definite D call. The CDR3 is 14 residues long. Germline V gene lookup returns CDR1 SGHNT and CDR2 YYREEE (reference sequence). V lost 3 bases and J 4 bases, leaving 13 bases between the germline ends.

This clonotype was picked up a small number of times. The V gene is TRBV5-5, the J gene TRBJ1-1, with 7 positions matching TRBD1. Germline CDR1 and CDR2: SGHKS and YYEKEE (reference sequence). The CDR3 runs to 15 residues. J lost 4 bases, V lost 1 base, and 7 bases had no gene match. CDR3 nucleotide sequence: TGTGCCAGCAGCTTGTCGATAGGGGGCATCACTGAAGCTTTCTTT. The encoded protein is CASSLSIGGITEAFF.

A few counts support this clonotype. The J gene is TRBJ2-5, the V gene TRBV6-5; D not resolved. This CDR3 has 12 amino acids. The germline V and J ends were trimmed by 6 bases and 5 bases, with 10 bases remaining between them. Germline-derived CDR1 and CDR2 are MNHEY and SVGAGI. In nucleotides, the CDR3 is TGTGCCAGCAGAGCTGGATCTGAGACCCAGTACTTC. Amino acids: CASRAGSETQYF.

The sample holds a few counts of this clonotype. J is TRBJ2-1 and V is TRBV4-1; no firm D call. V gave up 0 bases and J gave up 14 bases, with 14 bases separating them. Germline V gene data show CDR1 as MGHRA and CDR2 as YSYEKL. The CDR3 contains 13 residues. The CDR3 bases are TGCGCCAGCAGCCAAGAGTCCGGTCGAATGGAGTTCTTC. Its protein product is CASSQESGRMEFF.

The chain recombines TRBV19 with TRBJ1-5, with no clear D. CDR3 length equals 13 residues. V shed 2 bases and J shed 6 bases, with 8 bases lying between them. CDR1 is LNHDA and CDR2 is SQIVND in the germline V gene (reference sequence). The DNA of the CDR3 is TGTGCCAGTAGTATACAAAGCGGTCAGCCCCAGCATTTT. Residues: CASSIQSGQPQHF. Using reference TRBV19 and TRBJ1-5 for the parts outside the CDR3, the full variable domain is DGGITQSPKYLFRKEGQNVTLSCEQNLNHDAMYWYRQDPGQGLRLIYYSQIVNDFQKGDIAEGYSVSREKKESFPLTVTSAQKNPTAFYLCASSIQSGQPQHFGDGTRLSIL.

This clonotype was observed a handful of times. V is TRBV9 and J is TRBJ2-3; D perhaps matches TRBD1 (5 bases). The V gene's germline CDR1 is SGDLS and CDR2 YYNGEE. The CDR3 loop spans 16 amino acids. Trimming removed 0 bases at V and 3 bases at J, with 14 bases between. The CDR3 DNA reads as TGTGCCAGCAGCGTAGATGGGCGTGGGGCGACAGATACGCAGTATTTT. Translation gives CASSVDGRGATDTQYF.

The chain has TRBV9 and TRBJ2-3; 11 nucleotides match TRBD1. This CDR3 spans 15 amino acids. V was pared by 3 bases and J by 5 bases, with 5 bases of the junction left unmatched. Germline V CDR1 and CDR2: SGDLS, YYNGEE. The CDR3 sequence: CASSASGTGGDTQYF. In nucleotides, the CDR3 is TGTGCCAGCAGCGCCTCCGGGACAGGGGGAGATACGCAGTATTTT. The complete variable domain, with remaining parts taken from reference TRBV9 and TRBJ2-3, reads DSGVTQTPKHLITATGQRVTLRCSPRSGDLSVYWYQQSLDQGLQFLIQYYNGEERAKGNILERFSAQQFPDLHSELNLSSLELGDSALYFCASSASGTGGDTQYFGPGTRLTVL.

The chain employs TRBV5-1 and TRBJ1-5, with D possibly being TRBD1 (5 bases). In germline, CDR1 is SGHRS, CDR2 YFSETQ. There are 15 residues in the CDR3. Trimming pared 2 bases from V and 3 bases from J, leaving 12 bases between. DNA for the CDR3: TGCGCCAGCAGCTTCCAGGGAGGCCCCAATCAGCCCCAGCATTTT. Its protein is CASSFQGGPNQPQHF.

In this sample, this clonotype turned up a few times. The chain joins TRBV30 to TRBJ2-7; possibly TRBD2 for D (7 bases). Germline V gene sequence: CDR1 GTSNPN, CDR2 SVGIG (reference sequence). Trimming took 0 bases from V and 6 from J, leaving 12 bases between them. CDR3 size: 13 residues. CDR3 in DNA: TGTGCCTGGAGTGTACAGGGAGGGAGCGAGCAGTACTTC. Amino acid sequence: CAWSVQGGSEQYF. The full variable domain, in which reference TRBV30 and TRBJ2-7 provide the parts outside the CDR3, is SQTIHQWPATLVQPVGSPLSLECTVEGTSNPNLYWYRQAAGRGLQLLFYSVGIGQISSEVPQNLSASRPQDRQFILSSKKLLLSDSGFYLCAWSVQGGSEQYFGPGTRLTVT.

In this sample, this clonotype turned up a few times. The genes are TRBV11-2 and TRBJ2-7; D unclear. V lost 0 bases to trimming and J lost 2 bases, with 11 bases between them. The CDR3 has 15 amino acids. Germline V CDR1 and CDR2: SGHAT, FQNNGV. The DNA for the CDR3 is TGTGCCAGCAGCTTAGACGCGACGGTACCCTACGAGCAGTACTTC. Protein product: CASSLDATVPYEQYF.

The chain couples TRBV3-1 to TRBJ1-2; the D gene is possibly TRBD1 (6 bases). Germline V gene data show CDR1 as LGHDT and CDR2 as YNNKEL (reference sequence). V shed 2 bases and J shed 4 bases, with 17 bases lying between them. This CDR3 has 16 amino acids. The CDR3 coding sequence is TGTGCCAGCAGCCAAACCCGGACAGCTCAGGGCTATGGCTACACCTTC. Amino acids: CASSQTRTAQGYGYTF.

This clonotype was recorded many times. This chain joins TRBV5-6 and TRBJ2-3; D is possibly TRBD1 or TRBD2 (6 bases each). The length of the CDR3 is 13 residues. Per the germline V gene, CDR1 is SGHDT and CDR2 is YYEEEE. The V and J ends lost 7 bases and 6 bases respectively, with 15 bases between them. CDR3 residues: CASSLGGLDTQYF. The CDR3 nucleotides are TGTGCCAGCTCCCTAGGGGGGCTGGATACGCAGTATTTT. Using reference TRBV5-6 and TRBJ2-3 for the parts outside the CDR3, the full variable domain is DAGVTQSPTHLIKTRGQQVTLRCSPKSGHDTVSWYQQALGQGPQFIFQYYEEEERQRGNFPDRFSGHQFPNYSSELNVNALLLGDSALYLCASSLGGLDTQYFGPGTRLTVL.

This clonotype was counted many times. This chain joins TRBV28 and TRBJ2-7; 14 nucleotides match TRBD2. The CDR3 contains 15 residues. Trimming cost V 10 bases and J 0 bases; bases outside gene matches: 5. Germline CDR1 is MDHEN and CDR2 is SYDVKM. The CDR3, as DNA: TGTGCCACGGGACTAGCGGGGGAGGCCTCCTACGAGCAGTACGTC. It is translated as CATGLAGEASYEQYV.

This CDR3 is CASSPERVNYGYTF. As DNA, the CDR3 is TGTGCCAGCTCACCAGAACGGGTTAACTATGGCTACACCTTC. The chain recombines TRBV18 with TRBJ1-2; D remains ambiguous. Between the trimmed V and J ends, which lost 2 bases and 1 base, there was a span of 8 bases. Germline V gene data show CDR1 as KGHSH and CDR2 as LQKENI. The CDR3 extends over 14 amino acids.

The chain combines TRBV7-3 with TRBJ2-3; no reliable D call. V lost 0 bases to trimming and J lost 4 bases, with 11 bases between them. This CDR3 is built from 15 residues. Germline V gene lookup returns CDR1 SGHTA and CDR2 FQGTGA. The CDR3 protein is CASSLTLSTADTQYF. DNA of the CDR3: TGTGCCAGCAGCTTAACCCTCTCGACCGCAGATACGCAGTATTTT.